What follows is one TCR beta chain and its context. Its cognate antigen is unknown. CDR1 SGHNT and CDR2 YENEEA come from the germline V gene. The CDR3 is made up of 16 amino acids. V was pared by 2 bases and J by 4 bases, with 15 bases between. The entry originates in a study of cytomegalovirus exposure and HLA in healthy donors. Study in general: Early released data had tens of millions of unique TCRs, all coming from HLA-typed donors. Findings and caveats of the study: The study listed 164 cytomegalovirus-associated TCR beta chains.

PCR used 60 Vbeta primers and 13 Jbeta primers. Per the original methods: Unique TCR beta chains totaled 80 million to 100 million in a later count, with about 11 million of them shared. Sequencing was performed with immunoSEQ multiplex PCR; in TCRdb, only in-frame clones are kept and a portion is missing. The V and J calls and the clone size are those of that table, but D and trimming were determined from the DNA. The table shows fewer than 100,000 clones, with 60% to 80% occurring only once. The sequenced sample was PBMCs. The rearrangement links TRBV11-3 to TRBJ2-1; D may be TRBD1 (5 bases). This clonotype originated in a woman between 40 and 50 years old in good health and CMV-seronegative. The CDR3 coding sequence is TGTGCCAGCAGCTTATCTCCAGGGCTATCGTACAATGAGCAGTTCTTC. It translates to CASSLSPGLSYNEQFF. The whole variable domain, remainder taken from reference TRBV11-3 and TRBJ2-1, is EAGVVQSPRYKIIEKKQPVAFWCNPISGHNTLYWYLQNLGQGPELLIRYENEEAVDDSQLPKDRFSAERLKGVDSTLKIQPAELGDSAVYLCASSLSPGLSYNEQFFGPGTRLTVL.